What follows are 15 T cell receptor beta chains derived from one specimen sequenced in a study of beta chain features in type 1 diabetes (dated by TCRdb to the late 2010s). Preparation of the library involved the immunoSEQ multiplex PCR assay. All of the isolated RNA was reverse transcribed with the High Capacity cDNA Reverse Transcription Kit, so expressed TCRB transcripts were sequenced. Drawn from immuneACCESS, this table holds only the in-frame rearrangements with V and J called that TCRdb kept. Clones are partly lost; checked studies trace under half to an unresolved V gene and leave the rest unexplained. The sample records 130,000 to 150,000 clones, about 7% of which are singletons. Around 1.5% of the sample is in the top ten clones. The sequenced sample consisted of central memory CD4+ T cells from blood. These receptors were obtained from a woman in her 30s in good health.

This clone turned up a few times. This chain links TRBV7-2 with TRBJ2-1; 9 bases match TRBD1. The CDR3 has 15 amino acids. V gave up 3 bases and J gave up 6 bases; unmatched junction bases: 6. Germline V gene sequence: CDR1 SGHTA, CDR2 FQGNSA. CDR3 region: CASSFSGQGSNEQFF. The CDR3 DNA follows: TGTGCCAGCAGCTTCTCGGGACAGGGCTCCAATGAGCAGTTCTTC.

The chain joins TRBV5-4 to TRBJ2-7; 9 bases agree with TRBD1. Germline trimming cut 4 bases from V and 4 bases from J; bases unmatched to any gene: 6. From germline, CDR1 is SGHNT and CDR2 YYREEE (reference sequence). The CDR3 has 14 residues. The CDR3 DNA reads TGTGCCAGCAGCCAAGACAGGGGGGCATACGAGCAGTACTTC. Amino acids: CASSQDRGAYEQYF.

This chain connects TRBV9 to TRBJ2-1; weak D call: TRBD2 (6 bases). Germline V gene sequence: CDR1 SGDLS, CDR2 YYNGEE. Trimming removed 6 bases from V and 7 bases from J, with 23 bases in between. The CDR3 contains 16 residues. This CDR3 is CASTRGGMHAGNEQFF. The CDR3 region has the DNA TGTGCCAGCACGAGAGGCGGGATGCACGCCGGGAATGAGCAGTTCTTC.

This chain uses TRBV18 with TRBJ2-2; possible D gene TRBD1, 5 bases. CDR1 and CDR2 from the germline V gene are KGHSH and LQKENI. The CDR3 runs to 17 residues. Between the trimmed V and J ends, which lost 3 bases and 0 bases, there was a span of 14 bases. The CDR3 DNA reads TGTGCCAGCTCACCCCAGGGCCTCAGGACGAACACCGGGGAGCTGTTTTTT. The encoded protein is CASSPQGLRTNTGELFF. Based on the CDR3 plus reference TRBV18 and TRBJ2-2, the full variable domain is NAGVMQNPRHLVRRRGQEARLRCSPMKGHSHVYWYRQLPEEGLKFMVYLQKENIIDESGMPKERFSAEFPKEGPSILRIQQVVRGDSAAYFCASSPQGLRTNTGELFFGEGSRLTVL.

This clone was detected only a few times. The chain links TRBV7-2 to TRBJ2-3; 7 nucleotides line up with TRBD2. Germline V lookup: CDR1 SGHTA, CDR2 FQGNSA. This CDR3 is built from 17 residues. The junction had 7 bases not matched to a gene; V was cut back by 1 base and J by 0 bases. The CDR3 DNA is TGTGCCAGCAGCTTAGGGGGTAGCGGGCTTAGCACAGATACGCAGTATTTT. Translating gives CASSLGGSGLSTDTQYF.

This clone has just a few counts. This chain joins TRBV6-1 and TRBJ2-2; 11 nucleotides agree with TRBD2. V shed 8 bases, J shed 5 bases, and the junction held 4 bases outside the gene matches. Per germline, CDR1 MNHNS and CDR2 SASEGT. This CDR3 has 14 residues. The CDR3 loop reads CASLGTSGTGELFF. The CDR3 DNA follows: TGTGCCAGCCTCGGGACTAGCGGTACCGGGGAGCTGTTTTTT.

This clone has a count of ten or more. The chain joins TRBV7-8 to TRBJ2-4; TRBD1 agrees at 8 bases. CDR1 is SGHVS and CDR2 is FQNEAQ in the germline V gene. The junction had 5 bases not matched to a gene; V was cut back by 6 bases and J by 7 bases. The CDR3 contains 13 residues. Here the CDR3 DNA reads TGTGCCAGCAGTTCGGACAGGGAGAACATTCAGTACTTC. The encoded protein is CASSSDRENIQYF.

This clone was found a few times. The V gene is TRBV7-9, the J gene TRBJ1-4, with TRBD1 matching 9 bases. V was pared by 1 base and J by 8 bases, with 5 bases of the junction left unmatched. The CDR3 totals 15 residues. CDR1 is SEHNR, CDR2 FQNEAQ, per germline (reference sequence). The CDR3 nucleotides read TGTGCCAGCAGCTTAGAACAGGGGGCGAACGAAAAACTGTTTTTT. Amino acids: CASSLEQGANEKLFF. Full variable domain (missing parts from reference TRBV7-9 and TRBJ1-4): DTGVSQNPRHKITKRGQNVTFRCDPISEHNRLYWYRQTLGQGPEFLTYFQNEAQLEKSRLLSDRFSAERPKGSFSTLEIQRTEQGDSAMYLCASSLEQGANEKLFFGSGTQLSVL.

This clone turned up a few times. The chain has TRBV7-2 and TRBJ2-6; D uncertain. The germline V and J ends were trimmed by 4 bases and 0 bases, with 7 bases remaining between them. The CDR3 contains 15 residues. Germline V CDR1 and CDR2: SGHTA, FQGNSA. This CDR3 reads CASSSSFSGANVLTF. In nucleotides, the CDR3 is TGTGCCAGCAGCTCGAGCTTCTCTGGGGCCAACGTCCTGACTTTC.

V and J are TRBV4-2 and TRBJ2-1, with 7 bases identical to TRBD2. The CDR3 runs 15 residues. The germline V gene encodes CDR1 LGHNA and CDR2 YNFKEQ. Trimming took 7 bases from V and 0 from J; bases not matched to a gene: 6. Written as DNA, the CDR3 is TGTGCCAGCACCCGGGGGACTAACTCCTACAATGAGCAGTTCTTC. Translation: CASTRGTNSYNEQFF.

This clone has ten or more counts. This chain links TRBV5-1 with TRBJ2-2, with 7 bases matching TRBD1. Germline CDR1 reads SGHRS; CDR2 reads YFSETQ. The trim removed 2 bases at V and 3 bases at J, leaving 7 bases unmatched. The CDR3 consists of 16 residues. In DNA form, the CDR3 reads TGCGCCAGCAGCTTCCTCTCGACAGGGCACACCGGGGAGCTGTTTTTT. Amino acid sequence: CASSFLSTGHTGELFF.

The chain couples TRBV14 to TRBJ2-7; TRBD1 might be the D (6 bases). This CDR3 has 17 residues. Per the germline V gene, CDR1 is SGHDN and CDR2 is FVKESK. Trimming removed 0 bases at V and 3 bases at J, with 18 bases between. Here the CDR3 reads CASSQERAKGEIYEQYF. CDR3 sequence (DNA): TGTGCCAGCAGCCAAGAAAGGGCGAAGGGGGAGATCTACGAGCAGTACTTC. Filled out from reference TRBV14 and TRBJ2-7, the complete variable domain reads EAGVTQFPSHSVIEKGQTVTLRCDPISGHDNLYWYRRVMGKEIKFLLHFVKESKQDESGMPNNRFLAERTGGTYSTLKVQPAELEDSGVYFCASSQERAKGEIYEQYFGPGTRLTVT.

There are a few counts of this clone. The chain carries TRBV29-1 and TRBJ1-1; the match to TRBD1 covers 7 bases. Germline lookup yields CDR1 SQVTM and CDR2 ANQGSEA. After removal of 6 bases from V and 5 bases from J, the junction contained 6 bases not matched to a gene. CDR3 length equals 12 residues. The CDR3, as DNA: TGCAGCGTAGCCAGGGGGGTGACTGAAGCTTTCTTT. Translated: CSVARGVTEAFF.

As for this clone: Other DNA sequences in the sample encode the same CDR3. The rearrangement links TRBV6-1 to TRBJ1-5, with 9 nucleotides matching TRBD1. From germline, CDR1 is MNHNS and CDR2 SASEGT. J lost 2 bases, V lost 5 bases, and 4 bases had no gene match. The CDR3 sequence is 15 residues long. CDR3 residues: CASSIQGAGNQPQHF. DNA for the CDR3: TGTGCCAGCAGTATACAGGGGGCAGGCAATCAGCCCCAGCATTTT.

This clone was seen a handful of times. The chain joins TRBV7-2 to TRBJ1-2; tentative D call: TRBD1 (6 bases). Trimming left V 5 bases short and J 3 bases short, with 13 bases between. Germline CDR1 SGHTA, CDR2 FQGNSA. The length of the CDR3 is 14 residues. The CDR3 spells CASSTDWTDYGYTF. The CDR3 DNA is TGTGCCAGCAGCACCGATTGGACAGACTATGGCTACACCTTC.